The 21 T cell receptor beta chains given below trace back to one sample, sequenced in a study of cytomegalovirus exposure and HLA in healthy donors. Sequencing used immunoSEQ multiplex PCR; TCRdb keeps in-frame clones, though not all of them. This table has some 210,000 clones, around nine tenths appearing once. Source material: PBMCs. These receptors originate from a woman in her late teens or twenties in good health and CMV-seropositive.

The CDR3, as DNA: TGTGCTAGTGGTTTGACGTCAGGGGGCACCGGGGAGCTGTTTTTT. As protein: CASGLTSGGTGELFF. The chain joins TRBV12-5 to TRBJ2-2; TRBD1 aligns across 7 bases. V was clipped by 2 bases and J by 4 bases; unmatched bases: 4. The CDR3 is made up of 15 amino acids. CDR1 and CDR2 (germline): LGHNT, FRNRAP.

V gene TRBV4-1 combines with J gene TRBJ2-7; the match to TRBD2 covers 7 bases. This CDR3 contains 14 residues. Trimming took 3 bases from V and 2 from J; bases not matched to a gene: 4. CDR1 MGHRA and CDR2 YSYEKL come from the germline V gene. The CDR3 loop reads CASSHGLAAYEQYF. CDR3 DNA: TGCGCCAGCAGCCATGGGCTAGCGGCCTACGAGCAGTACTTC.

V is TRBV2 and J is TRBJ1-1, with D perhaps matching TRBD1 (5 bases). Looked up from germline, CDR1 is SNHLY and CDR2 is FYNNEI. V was shortened by 11 bases and J by 0 bases, with 16 bases between the two germline ends. The length of the CDR3 is 14 residues. The CDR3 DNA reads as TGTGCCGGAGCAAAGGGGCCAATGAACACTGAAGCTTTCTTT. Encoded protein: CAGAKGPMNTEAFF.

This clone was observed a single time. The rearrangement joins TRBV28 to TRBJ1-2; TRBD1 agrees at 7 bases. J gave up 4 bases and V 10 bases, and 9 bases lay outside the gene matches. The CDR3 runs to 13 residues. The germline V gene encodes CDR1 MDHEN and CDR2 SYDVKM. CDR3 region: CATRQGVSYGYTF. The CDR3 DNA reads as TGTGCCACCCGACAGGGAGTAAGCTATGGCTACACCTTC.

The CDR3 sequence: CASSFGGDEQYF. CDR3 in DNA: TGCGCCAGCAGCTTTGGAGGGGATGAGCAGTACTTC. The J gene is TRBJ2-7, the V gene TRBV5-1, with D perhaps matching TRBD2 (6 bases). V lost 2 bases to trimming and J lost 7 bases, with 10 bases between them. This CDR3 has 12 amino acids. The germline gives CDR1 SGHRS, CDR2 YFSETQ.

The V and J genes are TRBV28 and TRBJ2-7; perhaps TRBD2 as D (6 bases). This CDR3 has 15 amino acids. The germline V gene has CDR1 MDHEN and CDR2 SYDVKM. Trimming took 3 bases from V and 4 from J, leaving 16 bases between them. The CDR3 coding sequence is TGTGCCAGCAGTTTTTCATTAGCGGTACGATACGAGCAGTACTTC. Translating it yields CASSFSLAVRYEQYF.

V usage is TRBV28 and J usage is TRBJ2-1, with TRBD1 matching 10 bases. Trimming cost V 5 bases and J 6 bases; bases outside gene matches: 7. This CDR3 is 15 amino acids long. Germline V gene sequence: CDR1 MDHEN, CDR2 SYDVKM. The chain's CDR3 is CASSLPGQGRNEQFF. CDR3 sequence (DNA): TGTGCCAGCAGTCTTCCGGGACAGGGGCGCAATGAGCAGTTCTTC. Based on the CDR3 plus reference TRBV28 and TRBJ2-1, the full variable domain is DVKVTQSSRYLVKRTGEKVFLECVQDMDHENMFWYRQDPGLGLRLIYFSYDVKMKEKGDIPEGYSVSREKKERFSLILESASTNQTSMYLCASSLPGQGRNEQFFGPGTRLTVL.

CDR3 bases: TGTGCCAGCAGCTTATTCGGGACAGGGGCAGAGACCCAGTACTTC. Its protein is CASSLFGTGAETQYF. This sequence joins TRBV7-3 and TRBJ2-5; 10 bases map to TRBD1. This CDR3 is 15 amino acids long. Looked up from germline, CDR1 is SGHTA and CDR2 is FQGTGA. The V and J ends lost 2 bases and 4 bases, in that order; junction bases with no gene match: 4.

The chain is built from TRBV28 and TRBJ1-2, with D perhaps matching TRBD1 (5 bases). The germline V and J ends were trimmed by 6 bases and 6 bases, with 14 bases remaining between them. From germline, CDR1 is MDHEN and CDR2 SYDVKM. The CDR3 consists of 13 residues. CDR3 protein: CASSWGGYDGYTF. For the CDR3, the DNA is TGTGCCAGCAGCTGGGGCGGTTACGATGGCTACACCTTC.

V is TRBV30 and J is TRBJ2-7; 9 bases are shared with TRBD2. Trimming at V came to 3 bases and at J to 3 bases, leaving 12 bases not matched to a gene. From germline, CDR1 is GTSNPN and CDR2 SVGIG (reference sequence). The CDR3 spans 16 residues. In DNA, the CDR3 is TGTGCCTGGAGCGCTTACACTAGCGGGCCTAACTACGAGCAGTACTTC. It codes for CAWSAYTSGPNYEQYF. Full variable domain (missing parts from reference TRBV30 and TRBJ2-7): SQTIHQWPATLVQPVGSPLSLECTVEGTSNPNLYWYRQAAGRGLQLLFYSVGIGQISSEVPQNLSASRPQDRQFILSSKKLLLSDSGFYLCAWSAYTSGPNYEQYFGPGTRLTVT.

The gene calls are TRBV19 and TRBJ2-7, with D perhaps TRBD2 (6 bases). This CDR3 has 17 residues. Trimming took off 5 bases at V and 2 bases at J, with 22 bases between the two ends. Per the germline V gene, CDR1 is LNHDA and CDR2 is SQIVND (reference sequence). CDR3 protein: CASSPRPGEEVAYEQYF. The DNA for the CDR3 is TGTGCCAGTAGTCCCAGACCGGGGGAGGAGGTCGCCTACGAGCAGTACTTC.

This clone has a handful of counts. The chain recombines TRBV25-1 with TRBJ2-5, with D possibly matching TRBD2 (7 bases). This CDR3 spans 15 amino acids. V lost 3 bases to trimming and J lost 5 bases, with 16 bases between them. The germline gives CDR1 MGHDK, CDR2 SYGVNS. CDR3 coding DNA: TGTGCCAGCAGTGACTGGGGGGGAGGGGGTGAGACCCAGTACTTC. It translates to CASSDWGGGGETQYF.

The chain uses TRBV9 and TRBJ2-1, with TRBD2 matching 7 bases. Germline CDR1 and CDR2: SGDLS and YYNGEE. This CDR3 comprises 17 residues. The ends lost 2 bases at V and 7 bases at J; junction bases unmatched: 15. The CDR3 DNA is TGTGCCAGCAGCGTTAGGATGGCGGGAGCAGGTGGGAATGAGCAGTTCTTC. Its translation: CASSVRMAGAGGNEQFF.

Only a few counts were recorded for this clone. The chain joins TRBV6-5 to TRBJ1-2, with D possibly being TRBD1 (6 bases). In germline, CDR1 is MNHEY, CDR2 SVGAGI. Trimming took 6 bases from V and 9 from J, leaving 20 bases between them. The CDR3 length is 14 residues. The CDR3, as DNA: TGTGCCAGCAGCCTCCGGAACAGGGTCGAGAGCTACACCTTC. This encodes CASSLRNRVESYTF.

The V and J genes are TRBV5-4 and TRBJ2-1; D is perhaps TRBD2 (5 bases). Looked up from germline, CDR1 is SGHNT and CDR2 is YYREEE (reference sequence). Trimming removed 1 base from V and 4 bases from J, with 18 bases in between. The CDR3 is made up of 17 amino acids. CDR3 bases: TGTGCCAGCAGCTTGAAAAGTTTGGGAGTGGGATACAATGAGCAGTTCTTC. Protein product: CASSLKSLGVGYNEQFF.

This clone was seen once. This rearrangement joins TRBV5-6 to TRBJ1-1; 7 bases align to TRBD1. The CDR3 sequence is 15 residues long. V shed 3 bases and J 5 bases; nucleotides not matched to a gene: 10. Per the germline V gene, CDR1 is SGHDT and CDR2 is YYEEEE. The CDR3 DNA reads as TGTGCCAGCAGCTGGAAAGGGACAGAGAGAACTGAAGCTTTCTTT. It encodes CASSWKGTERTEAFF.

The rearrangement joins TRBV7-9 to TRBJ2-7, with a weak D call TRBD1 (7 bases). Germline CDR1 SEHNR, CDR2 FQNEAQ (reference sequence). There are 13 residues in the CDR3. The V gene lost 5 bases and the J gene lost 6 bases, with 14 bases spanning the gap. CDR3 protein: CASSRAGQFEQYF. CDR3 DNA: TGTGCCAGCAGCCGGGCGGGACAGTTCGAGCAGTACTTC. Together with reference TRBV7-9 and TRBJ2-7, the CDR3 gives the full variable domain: DTGVSQNPRHKITKRGQNVTFRCDPISEHNRLYWYRQTLGQGPEFLTYFQNEAQLEKSRLLSDRFSAERPKGSFSTLEIQRTEQGDSAMYLCASSRAGQFEQYFGPGTRLTVT.

The chain links TRBV11-1 to TRBJ2-2; 7 bases match TRBD2. V dropped 6 bases and J dropped 4; count of bases not matched to a gene: 5. The CDR3 length is 14 residues. Per germline, CDR1 SGHAT and CDR2 FQDESV (reference sequence). CDR3 DNA sequence: TGTGCCAGCAGGGGAGGGGCTAGCACCGGGGAGCTGTTTTTT. Its translation is CASRGGASTGELFF.

The DNA for the CDR3 is TGTGCCAGCACTTGGACAGGGGCCACTGAAGCTTTCTTT. It is translated as CASTWTGATEAFF. The genes are TRBV27 and TRBJ1-1; 9 bases are shared with TRBD1. Looked up from germline, CDR1 is MNHEY and CDR2 is SMNVEV (reference sequence). J gave up 4 bases and V 7 bases, and 4 bases lay outside the gene matches. This CDR3 region has 13 residues.

This clone was seen once. This chain connects TRBV29-1 to TRBJ1-1; tentatively, D is TRBD1 (6 bases). The CDR3 covers 11 residues. Germline CDR1 reads SQVTM; CDR2 reads ANQGSEA. The V end lost 8 bases, the J end lost 10 bases, and 17 bases lay between the germline ends. The CDR3 region has the DNA TGCAGCATCGACAGGACCTCGGGAGCTTTCTTT. Protein product: CSIDRTSGAFF.

The chain combines TRBV9 with TRBJ1-1, with no clear D. CDR1 and CDR2 (germline): SGDLS, YYNGEE. Trimming stripped 0 bases from V and 0 bases from J, with 6 bases between. The CDR3 sequence is 14 residues long. CDR3 sequence: CASSVGVMNTEAFF. CDR3 in DNA: TGTGCCAGCAGCGTAGGAGTCATGAACACTGAAGCTTTCTTT.